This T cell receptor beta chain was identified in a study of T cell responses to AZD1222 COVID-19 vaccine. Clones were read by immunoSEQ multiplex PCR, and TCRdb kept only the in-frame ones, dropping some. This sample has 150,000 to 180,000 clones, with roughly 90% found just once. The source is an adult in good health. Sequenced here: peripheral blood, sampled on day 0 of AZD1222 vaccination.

The CDR3 loop is CASSSGTGVHEQYF. CDR3 bases: TGTGCCAGCAGTTCCGGGACAGGGGTCCACGAGCAGTACTTC. The chain employs TRBV25-1 and TRBJ2-7; 10 bases are a match to TRBD1. Per the germline V gene, CDR1 is MGHDK and CDR2 is SYGVNS. The CDR3 is 14 residues long. V was pared by 5 bases and J by 5 bases, with 6 bases of the junction left unmatched.